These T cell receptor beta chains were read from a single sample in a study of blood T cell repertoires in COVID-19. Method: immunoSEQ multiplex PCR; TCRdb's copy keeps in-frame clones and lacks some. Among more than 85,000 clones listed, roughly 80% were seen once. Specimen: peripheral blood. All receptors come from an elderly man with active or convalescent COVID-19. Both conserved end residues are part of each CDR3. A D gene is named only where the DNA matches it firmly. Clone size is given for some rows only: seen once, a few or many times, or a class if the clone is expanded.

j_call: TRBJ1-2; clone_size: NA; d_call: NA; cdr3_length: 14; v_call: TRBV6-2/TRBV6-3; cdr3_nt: TGTGCCAGCAGTTACGCGGGGGGCGGCTATGGCTACACCTTC; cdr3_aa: CASSYAGGGYGYTF
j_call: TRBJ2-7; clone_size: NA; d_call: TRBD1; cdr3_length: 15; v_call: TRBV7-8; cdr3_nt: TGTGCCAGCAGCTTATTTCGGGGACAGGGGGACGTGCAGTACTTC; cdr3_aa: CASSLFRGQGDVQYF
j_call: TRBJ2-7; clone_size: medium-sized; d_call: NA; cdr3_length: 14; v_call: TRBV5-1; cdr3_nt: TGCGCCAGCGCGGGGACAGATCAAACCTACGAGCAGTACTTC; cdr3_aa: CASAGTDQTYEQYF
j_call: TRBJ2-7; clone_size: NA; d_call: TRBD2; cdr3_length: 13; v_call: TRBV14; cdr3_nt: TGTGCCAGCATGTTTGGCGGGGGGGGCGAGCAGTACTTC; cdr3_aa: CASMFGGGGEQYF
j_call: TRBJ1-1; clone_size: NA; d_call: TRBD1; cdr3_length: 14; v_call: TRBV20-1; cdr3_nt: TGCAGTGCTAGTCCCGGACAGGAGAACACTGAAGCTTTCTTT; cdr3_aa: CSASPGQENTEAFF
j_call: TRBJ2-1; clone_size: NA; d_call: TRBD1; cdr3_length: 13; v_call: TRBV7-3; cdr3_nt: TGTGCCAGCAGCCTGGGACAGGGGAATGAGCAGTTCTTC; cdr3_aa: CASSLGQGNEQFF
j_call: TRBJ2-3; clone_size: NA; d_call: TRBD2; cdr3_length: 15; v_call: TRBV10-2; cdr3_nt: TGCGCCAGCAGTGGGGTAGCGGGGGGCACAGATACGCAGTATTTT; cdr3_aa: CASSGVAGGTDTQYF
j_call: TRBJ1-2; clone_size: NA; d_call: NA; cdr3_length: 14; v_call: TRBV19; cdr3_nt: TGTGCCAGTAGTATAGATCAGGACAGCTATGGCTACACCTTC; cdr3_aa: CASSIDQDSYGYTF
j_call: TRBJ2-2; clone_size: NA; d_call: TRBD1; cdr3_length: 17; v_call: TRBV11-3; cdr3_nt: TGTGCCAGCAGCTTAGATCTGACAGGGGGGAGCACCGGGGAGCTGTTTTTT; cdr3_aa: CASSLDLTGGSTGELFF
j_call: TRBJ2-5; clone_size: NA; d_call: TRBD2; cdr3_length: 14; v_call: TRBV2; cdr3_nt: TGTGCCAGCAGCGCTAGCGGGGGGGGAGAGACCCAGTACTTC; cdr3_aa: CASSASGGGETQYF
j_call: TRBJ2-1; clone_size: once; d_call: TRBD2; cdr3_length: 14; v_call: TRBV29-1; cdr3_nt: TGCAGCGTTGATAAGCGGGGGCTTTACAATGAGCAGTTCTTC; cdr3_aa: CSVDKRGLYNEQFF
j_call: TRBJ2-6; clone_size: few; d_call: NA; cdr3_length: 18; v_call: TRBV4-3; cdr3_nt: TGCGCCAGCAGCCAAGTTGCCCGGGGAACGAGGGGGGCCAACGTCCTGACTTTC; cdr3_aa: CASSQVARGTRGANVLTF
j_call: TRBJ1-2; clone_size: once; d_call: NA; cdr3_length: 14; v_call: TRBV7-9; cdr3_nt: TGTGCCAGCAGCTTAGCGCTGGCAGCGAAAGGCTACACCTTC; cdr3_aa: CASSLALAAKGYTF
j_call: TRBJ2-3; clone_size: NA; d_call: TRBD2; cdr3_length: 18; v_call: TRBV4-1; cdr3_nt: TGCGCCAGCAGCCAAAGTGCGCTTAGCGGGGTCCACACAGATACGCAGTATTTT; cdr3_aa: CASSQSALSGVHTDTQYF
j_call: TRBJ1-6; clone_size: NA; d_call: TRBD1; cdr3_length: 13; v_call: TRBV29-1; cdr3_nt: TGCAGCGTGCGGACAGGACGTAATTCACCCCTCCACTTT; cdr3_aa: CSVRTGRNSPLHF
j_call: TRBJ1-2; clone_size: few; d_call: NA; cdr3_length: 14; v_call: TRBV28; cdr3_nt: TGTGCCAGCAGTTTATGGCCTACTAACTATGGCTACACCTTC; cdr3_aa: CASSLWPTNYGYTF
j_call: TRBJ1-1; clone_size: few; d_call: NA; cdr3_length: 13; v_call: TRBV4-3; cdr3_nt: TGCGCCAGCAGCCAGTATTCGAACACTGAAGCTTTCTTT; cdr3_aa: CASSQYSNTEAFF
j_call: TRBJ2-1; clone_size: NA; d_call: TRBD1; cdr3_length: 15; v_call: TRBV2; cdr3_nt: TGTGCCAGCAGTAGCCTTTCAGGGGGATGGAATGAGCAGTTCTTC; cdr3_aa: CASSSLSGGWNEQFF
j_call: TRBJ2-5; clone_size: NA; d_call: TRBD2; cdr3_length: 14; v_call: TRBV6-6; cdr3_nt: TGTGCCAGCCTAGCGGGGGGGCTAATGGAGACCCAGTACTTC; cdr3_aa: CASLAGGLMETQYF
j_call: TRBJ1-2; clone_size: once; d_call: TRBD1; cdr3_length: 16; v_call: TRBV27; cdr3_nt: TGTGCCAGCAGTTTAAGAGTGGCAGGGGGCCAAGGAGGCTACACCTTC; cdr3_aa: CASSLRVAGGQGGYTF
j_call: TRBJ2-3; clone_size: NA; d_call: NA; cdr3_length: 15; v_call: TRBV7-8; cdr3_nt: TGTGCCAGCAGCTCCCGGGTCGGGGGGCCAGATACGCAGTATTTT; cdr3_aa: CASSSRVGGPDTQYF
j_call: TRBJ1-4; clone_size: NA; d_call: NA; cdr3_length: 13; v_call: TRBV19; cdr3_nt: TGTGCCAGTAGGACAGGACGGTATGAAAAACTGTTTTTT; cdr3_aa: CASRTGRYEKLFF
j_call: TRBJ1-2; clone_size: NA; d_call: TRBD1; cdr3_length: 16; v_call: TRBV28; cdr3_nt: TGTGCCAGCAGTGACCCTGGACAGGGATTTAACTATGGCTACACCTTC; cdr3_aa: CASSDPGQGFNYGYTF
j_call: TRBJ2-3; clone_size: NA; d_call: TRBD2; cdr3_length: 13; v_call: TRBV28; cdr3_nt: TGTGCCAGCAGCCTCCGGGGGGGACATACGCAGTATTTT; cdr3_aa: CASSLRGGHTQYF
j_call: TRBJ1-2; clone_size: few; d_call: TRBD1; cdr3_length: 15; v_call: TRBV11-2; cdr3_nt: TGTGCCAGCAGCTTAGACCCGACAGGGTGGTATGGCTACACCTTC; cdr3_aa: CASSLDPTGWYGYTF
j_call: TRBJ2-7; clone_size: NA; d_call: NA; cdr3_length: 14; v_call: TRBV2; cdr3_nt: TGTGCCAGTCACCCCAGGGCAGATTCTTACGAGCAGTACTTC; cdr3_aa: CASHPRADSYEQYF
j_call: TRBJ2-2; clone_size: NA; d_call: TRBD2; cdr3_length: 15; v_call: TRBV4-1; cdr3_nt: TGCGCCAGCAGCCCAGGAGTAGCGGGGCCCGGGGAGCTGTTTTTT; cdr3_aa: CASSPGVAGPGELFF
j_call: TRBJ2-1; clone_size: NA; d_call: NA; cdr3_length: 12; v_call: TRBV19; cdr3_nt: TGTGCCAGTAGCGGGGACTTAAATGAGCAGTTCTTC; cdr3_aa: CASSGDLNEQFF
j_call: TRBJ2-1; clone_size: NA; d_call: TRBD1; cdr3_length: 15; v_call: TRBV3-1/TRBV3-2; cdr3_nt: TGTGCCAGCAGCCCAGGGACAGGAGTGTACAATGAGCAGTTCTTC; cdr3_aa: CASSPGTGVYNEQFF
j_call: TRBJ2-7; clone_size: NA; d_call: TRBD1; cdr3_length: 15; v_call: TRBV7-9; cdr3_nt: TGTGCCAGCAGCTTAGCAGAGGGGGCCCTCTACGAGCAGTACTTC; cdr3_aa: CASSLAEGALYEQYF
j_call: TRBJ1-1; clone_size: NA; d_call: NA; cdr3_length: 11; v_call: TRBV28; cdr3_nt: TGTGCCACCGGGCCTCAGGGGACGTATTTCTTT; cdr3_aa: CATGPQGTYFF
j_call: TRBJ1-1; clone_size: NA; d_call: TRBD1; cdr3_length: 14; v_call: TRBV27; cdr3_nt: TGTGCCAGCAGTTTATCGGCAGGGGGCACTGAAGCTTTCTTT; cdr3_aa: CASSLSAGGTEAFF
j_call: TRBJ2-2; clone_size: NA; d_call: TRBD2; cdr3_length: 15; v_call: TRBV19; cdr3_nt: TGTGCCAGTACCGGGACTAGCGGACCGGGAGGGGAGCTGTTTTTT; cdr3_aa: CASTGTSGPGGELFF
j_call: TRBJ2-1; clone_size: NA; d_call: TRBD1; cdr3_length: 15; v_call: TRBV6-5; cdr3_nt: TGTGCCAGCAGTTCCCCGGGACAGGGGATCTATGAGCAGTTCTTC; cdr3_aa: CASSSPGQGIYEQFF
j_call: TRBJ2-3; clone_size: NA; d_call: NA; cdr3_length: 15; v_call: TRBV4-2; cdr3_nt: TGTGCCAGCAGCCAACAACTAGGGAGCACAGATACGCAGTATTTT; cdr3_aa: CASSQQLGSTDTQYF
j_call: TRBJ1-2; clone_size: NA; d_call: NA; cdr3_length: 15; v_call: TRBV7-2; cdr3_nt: TGTGCCAGCAGCCCAGGGGCAGAGTTGGGCTATGGCTACACCTTC; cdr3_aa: CASSPGAELGYGYTF
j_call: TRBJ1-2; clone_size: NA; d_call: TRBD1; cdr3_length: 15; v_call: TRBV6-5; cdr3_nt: TGTGCCAGCAGTTACTCCTTCGACAGGGCCTATGGCTACACCTTC; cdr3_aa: CASSYSFDRAYGYTF
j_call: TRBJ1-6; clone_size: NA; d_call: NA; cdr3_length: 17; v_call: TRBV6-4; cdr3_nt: TGTGCCAGCAGTGACTACTCAGGGGAGGGGGATAATTCACCCCTCCACTTT; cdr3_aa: CASSDYSGEGDNSPLHF
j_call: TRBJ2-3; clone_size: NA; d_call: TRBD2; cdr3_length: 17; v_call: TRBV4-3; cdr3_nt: TGCGCCAGCAGCCAAGGTTCTATAGCGGGGACCACAGATACGCAGTATTTT; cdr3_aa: CASSQGSIAGTTDTQYF
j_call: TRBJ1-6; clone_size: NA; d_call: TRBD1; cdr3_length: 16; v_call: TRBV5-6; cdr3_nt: TGTGCCAGCAGCCAGAGAGGGGGCAGGTATGATTCACCCCTCCACTTT; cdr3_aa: CASSQRGGRYDSPLHF